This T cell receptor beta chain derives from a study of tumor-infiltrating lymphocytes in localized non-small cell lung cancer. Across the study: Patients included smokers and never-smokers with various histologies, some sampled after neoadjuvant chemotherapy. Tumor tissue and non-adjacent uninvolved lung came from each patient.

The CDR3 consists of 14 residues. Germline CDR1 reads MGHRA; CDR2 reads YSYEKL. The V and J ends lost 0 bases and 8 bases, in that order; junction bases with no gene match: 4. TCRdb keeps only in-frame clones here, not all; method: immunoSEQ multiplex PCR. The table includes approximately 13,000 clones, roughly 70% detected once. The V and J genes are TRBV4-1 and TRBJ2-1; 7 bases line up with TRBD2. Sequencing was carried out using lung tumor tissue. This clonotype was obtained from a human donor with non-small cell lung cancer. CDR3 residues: CASSQDREVDEQFF. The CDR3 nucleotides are TGCGCCAGCAGCCAAGATCGGGAGGTCGATGAGCAGTTCTTC.